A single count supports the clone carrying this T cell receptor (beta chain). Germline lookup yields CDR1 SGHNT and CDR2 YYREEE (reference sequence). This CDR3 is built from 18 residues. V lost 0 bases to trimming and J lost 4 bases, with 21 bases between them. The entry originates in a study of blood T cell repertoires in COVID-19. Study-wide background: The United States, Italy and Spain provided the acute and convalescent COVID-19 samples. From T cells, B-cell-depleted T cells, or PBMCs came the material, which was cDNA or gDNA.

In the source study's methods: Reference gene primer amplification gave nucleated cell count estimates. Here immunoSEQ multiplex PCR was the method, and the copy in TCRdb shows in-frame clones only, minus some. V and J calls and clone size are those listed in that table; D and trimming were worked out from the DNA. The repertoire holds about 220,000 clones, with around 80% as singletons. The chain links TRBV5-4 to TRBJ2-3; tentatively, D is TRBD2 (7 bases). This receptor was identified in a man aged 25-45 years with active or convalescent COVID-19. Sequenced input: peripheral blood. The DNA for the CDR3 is TGTGCCAGCAGCTTGGCGGGGGGCTCATTCTTATCCCCAGATACGCAGTATTTT. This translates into CASSLAGGSFLSPDTQYF.